This T cell receptor (beta chain) was observed in a study of vaccination and CD4 T cells after COVID-19. Trimming at V came to 0 bases and at J to 6 bases, leaving 4 bases not matched to a gene. This CDR3 is built from 16 residues. The germline gives CDR1 MGHRA, CDR2 YSYEKL. In its sample, this clonotype was seen a few times. Antigen unknown. Stated treatment: roughly 10-day PBMC culture with coronavirus spike peptide pools or control peptides (ViraFEST assay). The Oncomine TCR Beta short-read assay sequenced DNA from cultured CD4+ T cells. One entry per CDR3 protein, called by TCRdb with MiXCR from the PCR reads. This table holds some 16,000 distinct CDR3 sequences, less than 35% found once.

The source is a human donor with COVID-19. Sequenced sample: cultured CD4+ T cells from blood. The genes are TRBV4-1 and TRBJ1-5, with 11 bases identical to TRBD1. The CDR3 loop is CASSQEGQGVRQPQHF. The CDR3 DNA reads TGCGCCAGCAGCCAAGAGGGACAGGGGGTTCGTCAGCCCCAGCATTTT.